The T cell receptor beta chain under discussion was sequenced for a study of identical twins' blood T cells. MiXCR, run by TCRdb on the 5' RACE reads, gives a single entry per CDR3 protein. The data contain 350,000 to 450,000 distinct CDR3 sequences, over 25% of them seen just once; the ten biggest clones take up 5.5% to 7%. The CDR3 length is 12 residues. The V segment lost 1 base and the J segment 9 bases; nucleotides outside the gene matches: 0. The germline gives CDR1 SGHNT, CDR2 YENEEA. The chain links TRBV11-3 to TRBJ2-1, with TRBD1 matching 7 bases. The clonotype originates from a woman aged 18 to 50 in good health. Sequences were obtained from PBMCs. The CDR3 protein is CASSLGQGEQFF. In DNA form, the CDR3 reads TGTGCCAGCAGCTTAGGACAGGGTGAGCAGTTCTTC.